Listed below are T cell receptor beta chains from one sample, sequenced in a study of T cell repertoires in cytomegalovirus infection. TCRdb re-analysed the reads in MiXCR, keeping a single row per CDR3 protein. Seen here are roughly 230,000 distinct CDR3 sequences, approximately 22% observed once, and the top ten hold 18%. The sequenced sample consisted of CD8+ T cells from PBMCs. These receptors were collected from a human donor in good health (CMV status not recorded). Some clones in this sample may be carry-over from other donors' samples. Each CDR3 is given with its conserved first and last residue. The order of the fields is D gene, CDR3 length, V gene, clone size, J gene, CDR3 DNA, CDR3 protein. D genes are given only for firm matches. Clone size is stated in some rows and not others, as once, few, many or a class when expanded.

>TRBD2|15|TRBV20-1|.|TRBJ2-2
TGCAGTGCTAGAGACCGGGGGGATAACACCGGGGAGCTGTTTTTT
CSARDRGDNTGELFF
>.|14|TRBV5-4|.|TRBJ2-7
TGTGCCAGCAGCTCCTGCGACAGTTCCTACGAGCAGTACTTC
CASSSCDSSYEQYF
>TRBD1|15|TRBV2|few|TRBJ1-5
TGTGCCAGCAGGACCGGGACAGGGATCAATCAGCCCCAGCATTTT
CASRTGTGINQPQHF
>.|16|TRBV28|many|TRBJ1-1
TGTGCCAGCAGTCCCGTGGCGGCAGGGCCGAACACTGAAGCTTTCTTT
CASSPVAAGPNTEAFF
>TRBD1|17|TRBV7-2|once|TRBJ1-5
TGTGCCAGCAGCTACGGGACAGGGTTCTACCGCAATCAGCCCCAGCATTTT
CASSYGTGFYRNQPQHF
>.|14|TRBV6-5|few|TRBJ2-3
TGTGCCAGCAGTTACGACGGGGGAGCAGATACGCAGTATTTT
CASSYDGGADTQYF
>.|15|TRBV28|.|TRBJ2-3
TGTGCCAGCAGTTTAGGTCCCTTACAGGGAGGTACGCAGTATTTT
CASSLGPLQGGTQYF
>.|14|TRBV29-1|few|TRBJ2-1
TGCAGCGTGGGGGGGGGGGCCTCCTACAATGAGCAGTTCTTC
CSVGGGASYNEQFF
>.|13|TRBV19|.|TRBJ1-1
TGTGCCAGTAGCCAAGGAATGAACACTGAAGCTTTATTT
CASSQGMNTEALF
>.|16|TRBV20-1|few|TRBJ1-2
TGCAGTGCTCCCATGCCCGACAGGCCCCTTAACTATGGCTACACCTTC
CSAPMPDRPLNYGYTF
>.|13|TRBV5-6|many|TRBJ2-7
TGTGCCAGCAGCTTGGACGGTTACTACGAGCAGTACTTC
CASSLDGYYEQYF
>TRBD1|17|TRBV7-4|.|TRBJ1-3
TGTGCCAGCAGCTTAGTCCAGGGGGCCTACTCTGGAAACACCATATATTTT
CASSLVQGAYSGNTIYF
>.|14|TRBV7-9|.|TRBJ2-5
TGTGCCAGCAGCCCATCGGGGGTACGAGAGACCCAGTACTTC
CASSPSGVRETQYF
>TRBD1|15|TRBV2|many|TRBJ1-5
TGTGCCAGCAGTGGGGACAGGGAGGGTTATCAGCCCCAGCATTTT
CASSGDREGYQPQHF
>TRBD1|14|TRBV2|few|TRBJ1-3
TGTGCCAGCATGCAGGGGGCAAGTGGAAACACCATATATTTT
CASMQGASGNTIYF
>.|12|TRBV12-3/TRBV12-4|many|TRBJ1-1
TGTGCCAGCAGTTTGGGTGTCGCTGAAGCTTTCTTT
CASSLGVAEAFF
>.|15|TRBV6-5|.|TRBJ2-1
TGTGCCAGCAGTACCCGGCTGAGCTCCTACAATGAGCAGTTCTTC
CASSTRLSSYNEQFF
>.|17|TRBV29-1|.|TRBJ1-1
TGCAGCGTTGAAACCGGGACTTCTAGTTTCATGAACACTGAAGCTTTCTTT
CSVETGTSSFMNTEAFF
>TRBD2|15|TRBV11-2|many|TRBJ2-1
TGTGCCAGCAACCCCCGGGAGGGAACCTACAATGAGCAGTTCTTC
CASNPREGTYNEQFF
>.|12|TRBV20-1|.|TRBJ1-2
TGCAGTGCCCCTGGGGGGGCTGGTGGCTACACCTTC
CSAPGGAGGYTF
>.|16|TRBV10-3|.|TRBJ2-5
TGTGCCATCAGTGAGTCGTCAGCGGGCAGGGAAGAGACCCAGTACTTC
CAISESSAGREETQYF
>.|13|TRBV7-2|many|TRBJ1-1
TGTGCCAGCAGCTCCCTGACAAACCCTGAAGCTTTCTTT
CASSSLTNPEAFF
>.|14|TRBV28|medium-sized|TRBJ2-7
TGTGCCAGCAGTTTAGGACAGCCGATCTACGAGCAGTACTTC
CASSLGQPIYEQYF
>TRBD1|13|TRBV7-9|many|TRBJ1-2
TGTGCCAGCTTGGACAGGGAAAACTATGGCTACACCTTC
CASLDRENYGYTF
>.|14|TRBV11-2|.|TRBJ2-7
TGTGCCAGCAGCTTTGGCGGGGACTCCTACGAGCAGTACTTC
CASSFGGDSYEQYF
>TRBD1|15|TRBV5-1|.|TRBJ2-7
TGCGCCAGCAGCTTGGAGTCTGGGACAGCTTACGAGCAGTACTTC
CASSLESGTAYEQYF
>.|15|TRBV20-1|few|TRBJ2-3
TGCAGTGCTTCCCAGGACATCCCGGGCACAGATACGCAGTATTTT
CSASQDIPGTDTQYF
>.|14|TRBV20-1|.|TRBJ1-6
TGCAGTGCTACCCGGGACACCCGACGGGAACCCCTCCACTTT
CSATRDTRREPLHF
>.|13|TRBV7-9|few|TRBJ2-1
TGTGCCAGCAACCGCGGTCCGGGCAATGAGCAGTTCTTC
CASNRGPGNEQFF
>.|11|TRBV20-1|once|TRBJ1-1
TGCAGTGCGAGCGCGGGAACTGAAGCTTTCTTT
CSASAGTEAFF
>TRBD1|16|TRBV12-3/TRBV12-4|few|TRBJ2-1
TGTGCCAGCAGTGTCTCCGGGACAGGGGGGGGCAATGAGCAGTTCTTC
CASSVSGTGGGNEQFF
>.|15|TRBV4-1|.|TRBJ2-2
TGCGCCAGCAGCCAGTCGGACTTGAACACCGGGGAGCTGTTTTTT
CASSQSDLNTGELFF
>.|17|TRBV7-2|many|TRBJ2-6
TGTGCCAGCAGCTTATCAGGGGGGCTCTCTGGGGCCAACGTCCTGACTTTC
CASSLSGGLSGANVLTF
>.|13|TRBV19|few|TRBJ1-1
TGTGCCAGTAGTAAGGGGGTTCACACTGAAGCTTTCTTT
CASSKGVHTEAFF
>TRBD2|20|TRBV15|.|TRBJ2-1
TGTGCCACCAGCAGAGATCCATGGCTTCAGGGACTAGCGGTTCACAATGAGCAGTTCTTC
CATSRDPWLQGLAVHNEQFF
>.|15|TRBV4-1|.|TRBJ1-2
TGCGCCAGCAGCCCCTCCCGATCCGCTAACTATGGCTACACCTTC
CASSPSRSANYGYTF
>.|15|TRBV9|.|TRBJ1-2
TGTGCCAGCAGCGTCGGGCAGACTGGCCTCTATGGCTACACCTTC
CASSVGQTGLYGYTF
>.|14|TRBV5-6|many|TRBJ2-2
TGTGCCAGCAGTCCAGGAGCGAACACCGGGGAGCTGTTTTTT
CASSPGANTGELFF
>TRBD1|13|TRBV13|few|TRBJ2-7
TGTGCCAGCAGCCCGTACAGGGGGGACGAGCAGTACTTC
CASSPYRGDEQYF
>.|12|TRBV7-2|many|TRBJ2-5
TGTGCCAGCAGCTTAGTACTGGAGACCCAGTACTTC
CASSLVLETQYF
>TRBD2|14|TRBV20-1|.|TRBJ2-1
TGCAGTGCTTCCCTAGCGGGGGGGTACAATGAGCAGTTCTTC
CSASLAGGYNEQFF
>TRBD1|14|TRBV7-9|.|TRBJ1-2
TGTGCCAGCAGCGGGGACAGGAGTTTGTATGGCTACACCTTC
CASSGDRSLYGYTF
>TRBD2|16|TRBV28|few|TRBJ2-3
TGTGCCAGCAGCGGTAATCTAGCGGGGGTCGGTAATACGCAGTATTTT
CASSGNLAGVGNTQYF
>.|15|TRBV7-6|many|TRBJ2-2
TGTGCCAGCAGCTTATCGGCGGGGAACACCGGGGAGCTGTTTTTT
CASSLSAGNTGELFF
>.|14|TRBV7-6|medium-sized|TRBJ2-7
TGTGCCAGCAGCTTAGCGGGGGGTACCGTTGAGCAGTACTTC
CASSLAGGTVEQYF
>.|14|TRBV27|few|TRBJ1-1
TGTGCCAGCAGTTTCGGGGTAGGCGGCACTGAAGCTTTCTTT
CASSFGVGGTEAFF
>TRBD2|13|TRBV7-8|.|TRBJ2-1
TGTGCCAGCAGCCTCAGAAGCGGGGATGAGCAGTTCTTC
CASSLRSGDEQFF
>.|12|TRBV12-3/TRBV12-4|.|TRBJ1-2
TGTGCCACCAGTATATACACGGATGGCTACACCTTC
CATSIYTDGYTF
>.|14|TRBV7-2|.|TRBJ1-2
TGTGCCAGCAGCTTAGCGCGGGGGGCGGCAGGCTACACCTTC
CASSLARGAAGYTF
>.|16|TRBV5-4|many|TRBJ2-1
TGTGCCAGCAGCTTGGCTCGGATGTCCCAAGTGAATGAGCAGTTCTTC
CASSLARMSQVNEQFF
>.|15|TRBV28|.|TRBJ2-1
TGTGCCAGCAGGTTTGGGGGCCTTGGCTACAATGAGCAGTTCTTC
CASRFGGLGYNEQFF
>.|14|TRBV28|.|TRBJ2-3
TGTGCCAGCGAAGATTATAGGGCCACAGATACGCAGTATTTT
CASEDYRATDTQYF
>.|14|TRBV7-2|many|TRBJ2-7
TGTGCCAGCAGCTTCGGCCGGAGCCTCTACGAGCAGTACTTC
CASSFGRSLYEQYF
>.|14|TRBV29-1|few|TRBJ2-1
TGCAGCGTTGATCCCCGCGGCACCTACAATGAGCAGTTCTTC
CSVDPRGTYNEQFF
>.|16|TRBV19|few|TRBJ2-4
TGTGCCAGTAGTACCCCCCGGGACCGGGCACAAAACATTCAGTACTTC
CASSTPRDRAQNIQYF
>.|18|TRBV27|few|TRBJ1-1
TGTGCCAGCAGTTTATCGTTAGGGGGATTGTTACGGGGCACTGAAGCTTTCTTT
CASSLSLGGLLRGTEAFF
>TRBD2|12|TRBV24-1|.|TRBJ2-1
TGTGCCACCAGGTCTAGCGGGGATGAGCAGTTCTTC
CATRSSGDEQFF